This TCR beta chain was documented in a study of blood T cell repertoires in COVID-19. The CDR3 runs to 16 residues. Germline assignment: CDR1 SGHAT and CDR2 FQNNGV. J lost 2 bases, V lost 0 bases, and 1 base had no gene match. A few counts support this clone. Here immunoSEQ multiplex PCR was the method, and the copy in TCRdb shows in-frame clones only, minus some. The sample includes some 200,000 clones, about 80% seen only once; the top ten take approximately 6.9%. The receptor comes from a human donor with acute or convalescent COVID-19. The donor label of this sample is uncertain. Sequences were obtained from peripheral blood. The chain combines TRBV11-2 with TRBJ2-7, with 13 bases that match TRBD2. The chain's CDR3 is CASSLEGLAGPYEQYF. CDR3 coding DNA: TGTGCCAGCAGCTTAGAGGGACTAGCGGGGCCCTACGAGCAGTACTTC.